Below, one T cell receptor (beta chain) is given with its context. Its antigen is unknown. A read error is possible here, since a much larger clone lies one base away. This specimen belongs to a study of T-cell reconstitution after alpha-beta-depleted transplantation in children. Study-level results: Alpha-beta T cells about two months after transplant reportedly derived from several hundred expanded graft clones.

Unique molecular identifiers were built into the TCRbeta library. TCRdb ran MiXCR on the PCR reads and lists one entry per CDR3 protein. The sample shows 450,000 to 600,000 distinct CDR3 sequences, around 13% of them seen only once. The starting material was PBMCs, mostly from graft donor cells, obtained 360 days after TCRalphabeta/CD19-depleted stem cell transplant. The sequence was obtained from a male patient between 10 and 17 years old who had a stem cell transplant for acute myeloid leukemia, so the T cells may come from the graft donor.

CDR3 residues: CSVEVYRGISGRSSYEQYF. Written as DNA, the CDR3 is TGCAGCGTTGAAGTATATAGAGGGATTAGCGGGCGGAGCTCCTACGAGCAGTACTTC. V usage is TRBV29-1 and J usage is TRBJ2-7; 7 bases are a match to TRBD2. Per germline, CDR1 SQVTM and CDR2 ANQGSEA. The CDR3 totals 19 residues. V lost 1 base and J lost 0; bases outside the gene matches: 18.